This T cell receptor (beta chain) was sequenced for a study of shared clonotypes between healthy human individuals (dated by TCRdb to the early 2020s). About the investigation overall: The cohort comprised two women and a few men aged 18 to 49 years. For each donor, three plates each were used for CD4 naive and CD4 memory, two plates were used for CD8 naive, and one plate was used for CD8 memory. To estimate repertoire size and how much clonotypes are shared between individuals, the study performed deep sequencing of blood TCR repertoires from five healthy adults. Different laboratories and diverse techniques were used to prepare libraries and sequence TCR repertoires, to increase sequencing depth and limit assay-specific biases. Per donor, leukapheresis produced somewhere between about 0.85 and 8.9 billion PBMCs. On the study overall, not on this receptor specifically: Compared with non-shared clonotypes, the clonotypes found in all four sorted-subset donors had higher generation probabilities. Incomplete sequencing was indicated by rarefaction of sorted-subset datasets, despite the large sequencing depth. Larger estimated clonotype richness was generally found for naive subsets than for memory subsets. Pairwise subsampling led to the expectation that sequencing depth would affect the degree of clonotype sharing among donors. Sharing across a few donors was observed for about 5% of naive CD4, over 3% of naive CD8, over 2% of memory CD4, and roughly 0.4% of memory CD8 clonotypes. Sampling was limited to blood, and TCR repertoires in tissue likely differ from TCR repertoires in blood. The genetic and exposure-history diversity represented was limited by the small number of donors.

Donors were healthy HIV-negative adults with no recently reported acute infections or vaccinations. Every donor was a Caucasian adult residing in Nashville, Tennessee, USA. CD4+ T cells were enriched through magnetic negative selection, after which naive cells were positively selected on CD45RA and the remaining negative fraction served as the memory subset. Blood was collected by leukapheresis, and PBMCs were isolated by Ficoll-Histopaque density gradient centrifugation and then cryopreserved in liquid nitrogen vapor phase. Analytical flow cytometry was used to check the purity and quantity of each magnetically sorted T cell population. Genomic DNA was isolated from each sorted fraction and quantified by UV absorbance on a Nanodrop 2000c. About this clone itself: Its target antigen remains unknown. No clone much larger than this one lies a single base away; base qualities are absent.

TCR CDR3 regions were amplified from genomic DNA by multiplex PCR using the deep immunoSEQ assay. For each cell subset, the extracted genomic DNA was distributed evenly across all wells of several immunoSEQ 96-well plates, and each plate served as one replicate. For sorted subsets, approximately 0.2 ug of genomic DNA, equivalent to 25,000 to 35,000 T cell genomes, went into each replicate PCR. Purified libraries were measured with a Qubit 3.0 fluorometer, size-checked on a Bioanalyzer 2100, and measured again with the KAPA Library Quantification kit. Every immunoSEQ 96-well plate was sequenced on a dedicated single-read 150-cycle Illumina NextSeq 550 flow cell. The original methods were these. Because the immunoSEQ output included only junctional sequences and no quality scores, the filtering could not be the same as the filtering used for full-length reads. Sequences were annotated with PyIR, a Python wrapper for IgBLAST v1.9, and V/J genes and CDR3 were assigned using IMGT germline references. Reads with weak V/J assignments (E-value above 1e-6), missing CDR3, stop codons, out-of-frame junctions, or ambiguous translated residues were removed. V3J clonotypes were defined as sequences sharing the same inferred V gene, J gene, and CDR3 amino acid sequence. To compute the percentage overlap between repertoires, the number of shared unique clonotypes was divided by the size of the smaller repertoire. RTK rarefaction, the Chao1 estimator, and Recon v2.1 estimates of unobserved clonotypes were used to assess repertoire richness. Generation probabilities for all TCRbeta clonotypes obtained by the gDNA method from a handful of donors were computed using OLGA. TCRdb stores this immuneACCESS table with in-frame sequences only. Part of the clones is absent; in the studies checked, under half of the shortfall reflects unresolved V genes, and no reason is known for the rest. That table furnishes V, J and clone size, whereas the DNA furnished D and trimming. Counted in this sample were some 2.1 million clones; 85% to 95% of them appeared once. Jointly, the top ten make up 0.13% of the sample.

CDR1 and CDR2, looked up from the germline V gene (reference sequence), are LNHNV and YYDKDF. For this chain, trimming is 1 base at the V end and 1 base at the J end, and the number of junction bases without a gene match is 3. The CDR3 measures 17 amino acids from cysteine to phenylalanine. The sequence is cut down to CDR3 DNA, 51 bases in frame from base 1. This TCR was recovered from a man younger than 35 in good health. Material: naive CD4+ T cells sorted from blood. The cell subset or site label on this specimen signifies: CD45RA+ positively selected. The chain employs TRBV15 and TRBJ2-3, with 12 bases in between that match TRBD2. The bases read TGTGCCACCAGCAGAGCACCTAGCGGGAGGGGCACAGATACGCAGTATTTT. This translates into CATSRAPSGRGTDTQYF.